These 30 T cell receptor beta chains were all obtained from the same sample, sequenced in a study of graft-versus-host responses after intestinal transplantation. Lymphocytes (intraepithelial and lamina propria) were released by processing the graft tissue. TCRdb's table, derived via immunoSEQ multiplex PCR, lists solely in-frame clones and lacks some. Of about 7,600 clones listed, about 82% are singletons. The sample was ileum tissue, taken approximately 19 weeks after transplant. Receptors originate from a human patient who received an intestinal transplant, so some T cells may come from the graft donor.

The rearrangement uses TRBV5-5 and TRBJ2-5; perhaps D is TRBD1 or TRBD2 (5 bases each). The CDR3 length is 14 residues. V was clipped by 0 bases and J by 5 bases, with 11 bases between them. CDR1 is SGHKS, CDR2 YYEKEE, per germline (reference sequence). The CDR3 loop is CASSLEWGMETQYF. DNA for the CDR3: TGTGCCAGCAGCTTGGAATGGGGGATGGAGACCCAGTACTTC. Based on the CDR3 plus reference TRBV5-5 and TRBJ2-5, the full variable domain is DAGVTQSPTHLIKTRGQQVTLRCSPISGHKSVSWYQQVLGQGPQFIFQYYEKEERGRGNFPDRFSARQFPNYSSELNVNALLLGDSALYLCASSLEWGMETQYFGPGTRLLVL.

The chain carries TRBV11-3 and TRBJ1-1, with unresolved D. Per germline, CDR1 SGHNT and CDR2 YENEEA. The ends were cut back, 5 bases at V and 11 bases at J, with 12 bases in the middle. This CDR3 is built from 11 residues. The DNA of the CDR3 is TGTGCCAGCAGCCCGACCCTGAGGGCTTTCTTT. This sequence encodes CASSPTLRAFF. The variable domain in full, with the rest retrieved from reference TRBV11-3 and TRBJ1-1, is EAGVVQSPRYKIIEKKQPVAFWCNPISGHNTLYWYLQNLGQGPELLIRYENEEAVDDSQLPKDRFSAERLKGVDSTLKIQPAELGDSAVYLCASSPTLRAFFGQGTRLTVV.

The DNA of the CDR3 is TGTGCCAGCAGCCGCGACAGGGGCCATCAGCCCCAGCATTTT. Encoded protein: CASSRDRGHQPQHF. The genes are TRBV11-2 and TRBJ1-5; 8 positions match TRBD1. With V trimmed by 5 bases and J by 5 bases, 5 bases remained unmatched. Germline lookup yields CDR1 SGHAT and CDR2 FQNNGV. The CDR3 is 14 residues long.

The V gene is TRBV2, the J gene TRBJ2-3, with D uncertain. CDR3 length equals 14 residues. From germline, CDR1 is SNHLY and CDR2 FYNNEI. Trimming left V 7 bases short and J 3 bases short, with 14 bases between. Here the CDR3 reads CASTSISSTDTQYF. The CDR3 region has the DNA TGTGCCAGCACCTCAATTAGTTCAACAGATACGCAGTATTTT.

This clone was picked up one time. The V and J genes are TRBV10-2 and TRBJ2-5; 8 bases map to TRBD2. V trimming: 5 bases; J trimming: 4 bases; junction bases outside the gene matches: 9. The CDR3 contains 15 residues. The germline V gene encodes CDR1 WSHSY and CDR2 SAAADI. This chain's CDR3 is CASSTSGSRGETQYF. DNA of the CDR3: TGCGCCAGCAGTACGAGCGGGAGTAGGGGAGAGACCCAGTACTTC.

The chain links TRBV6-6 to TRBJ1-2, with 8 bases aligning to TRBD1. The CDR3 contains 16 residues. The J segment lost 2 bases and the V segment lost 5 bases, leaving 10 bases of the junction unmatched. Germline V gene data show CDR1 as MNHNY and CDR2 as SVGAGI (reference sequence). CDR3 loop: CASSTPEAGGNYGYTF. Here the CDR3 DNA reads TGTGCCAGCAGTACCCCGGAGGCAGGGGGCAACTATGGCTACACCTTC.

The rearrangement joins TRBV10-1 to TRBJ2-1; D is possibly TRBD1 (6 bases). CDR3 length: 16 residues. Between the trimmed V and J ends, which lost 0 bases and 4 bases, there was a span of 13 bases. Germline CDR1 WNHNN, CDR2 SYGVQD (reference sequence). The CDR3: CASSESQGAKYNEQFF. The CDR3 DNA reads as TGCGCCAGCAGTGAGTCACAGGGAGCTAAGTACAATGAGCAGTTCTTC.

This clone has a single count. The chain couples TRBV5-1 to TRBJ2-7, with 10 bases aligning to TRBD2. This CDR3 spans 16 amino acids. V shed 0 bases, J shed 3 bases, and the junction held 6 bases outside the gene matches. Germline-derived CDR1 and CDR2 are SGHRS and YFSETQ. DNA for the CDR3: TGCGCCAGCAGCTTGGCGAGGACTAGCGGACACTACGAGCAGTACTTC. It specifies CASSLARTSGHYEQYF.

In DNA form, the CDR3 reads TGTGCCAGCAGCTTAAGGGAAGATTCGGACACCGGGGAGCTGTTTTTT. Encoded protein: CASSLREDSDTGELFF. This rearrangement joins TRBV7-9 to TRBJ2-2; D remains unclear. CDR1 is SEHNR and CDR2 is FQNEAQ in the germline V gene (reference sequence). Trimming took 2 bases from V and 3 from J, leaving 13 bases between them. The CDR3 consists of 16 residues. Based on the CDR3 plus reference TRBV7-9 and TRBJ2-2, the full variable domain is DTGVSQNPRHKITKRGQNVTFRCDPISEHNRLYWYRQTLGQGPEFLTYFQNEAQLEKSRLLSDRFSAERPKGSFSTLEIQRTEQGDSAMYLCASSLREDSDTGELFFGEGSRLTVL.

The chain couples TRBV19 to TRBJ2-1; the match to TRBD2 covers 8 bases. The V segment lost 5 bases and the J segment 0 bases; nucleotides outside the gene matches: 6. Germline loops: CDR1 LNHDA, CDR2 SQIVND (reference sequence). The CDR3 is made up of 16 amino acids. The CDR3 spells CASSLLAGSSYNEQFF. The CDR3, as DNA: TGTGCCAGTAGTCTCTTAGCGGGGAGCTCCTACAATGAGCAGTTCTTC.

The chain combines TRBV9 with TRBJ2-7; D possibly matches TRBD1 or TRBD2 (6 bases each). The CDR3 has 14 amino acids. Germline loops: CDR1 SGDLS, CDR2 YYNGEE. Trimming shortened V by 4 bases and J by 5 bases, and 16 bases separated the two germline ends. CDR3 protein: CASSPRGGIHEQYF. CDR3 sequence (DNA): TGTGCCAGCAGCCCCCGAGGGGGGATCCACGAGCAGTACTTC.

This sequence joins TRBV27 and TRBJ1-2, with TRBD1 identical over 9 bases. This CDR3 comprises 13 residues. The germline gives CDR1 MNHEY, CDR2 SMNVEV (reference sequence). V was clipped by 9 bases and J by 8 bases; unmatched bases: 10. The CDR3 nucleotides read TGTGCCAGTATGCACAGGGGGCAGGAGGGCTACACCTTC. This gives the protein CASMHRGQEGYTF.

The chain couples TRBV19 to TRBJ1-5; D not certain. The V gene's germline CDR1 is LNHDA and CDR2 SQIVND (reference sequence). The CDR3 has 13 amino acids. Trimming removed 5 bases from V and 4 bases from J, with 9 bases in between. Written as DNA, the CDR3 is TGTGCCAGTAGTCCACAGACTAATCAGCCCCAGCATTTT. It is translated as CASSPQTNQPQHF.

This clone appeared a few times. Other DNA sequences in this sample translate to the same CDR3. V and J are TRBV10-3 and TRBJ1-1, with TRBD1 matching 8 bases. The CDR3 has 14 residues. The V gene end was trimmed by 3 bases and the J gene end by 4 bases; junction bases not matched to a gene: 4. Looked up from germline, CDR1 is ENHRY and CDR2 is SYGVKD. The CDR3 reads CAISEGQGATEAFF. The DNA of the CDR3 is TGTGCCATCAGTGAAGGGCAGGGGGCCACTGAAGCTTTCTTT.

The gene calls are TRBV7-3 and TRBJ2-3; 11 bases fit TRBD2. The CDR3 runs to 15 residues. V was clipped by 5 bases and J by 6 bases; unmatched bases: 7. From germline, CDR1 is SGHTA and CDR2 FQGTGA. CDR3 nucleotide sequence: TGTGCCAGCAGCCCCACTAGCGGGGGTGGGGATACGCAGTATTTT. Translated, it gives CASSPTSGGGDTQYF.

The CDR3 spells CASSTGTGGYEQYF. As DNA, the CDR3 is TGTGCCAGCAGTACCGGGACAGGGGGTTACGAGCAGTACTTC. The rearrangement joins TRBV6-5 to TRBJ2-7; 11 bases fit TRBD1. CDR3 length equals 14 residues. J gave up 4 bases and V 5 bases, and 4 bases lay outside the gene matches. CDR1 is MNHEY and CDR2 is SVGAGI in the germline V gene.

This clone was observed a handful of times. The genes are TRBV28 and TRBJ1-3; weak D call: TRBD1 (5 bases). The CDR3 spans 13 residues. The ends were cut back, 8 bases at V and 11 bases at J, with 19 bases in the middle. CDR1 is MDHEN and CDR2 is SYDVKM in the germline V gene. The CDR3 bases are TGTGCCAGCCAGCGACAGACCGGTTTGGCCATATATTTT. Translated, it gives CASQRQTGLAIYF.

The chain couples TRBV30 to TRBJ2-7, with D tentatively TRBD1 (5 bases). The ends were cut back, 2 bases at V and 2 bases at J, with 10 bases in the middle. Germline CDR1 and CDR2: GTSNPN and SVGIG (reference sequence). This CDR3 contains 13 residues. The CDR3 protein is CAWSPGRAYEQYF. For the CDR3, the DNA is TGTGCCTGGAGTCCAGGGCGAGCCTACGAGCAGTACTTC.

The chain combines TRBV6-5 with TRBJ2-2; D is unresolved. There are 13 residues in the CDR3. The V gene lost 6 bases and the J gene lost 5 bases, with 10 bases spanning the gap. CDR1 is MNHEY and CDR2 is SVGAGI in the germline V gene. The CDR3 protein is CASRNEVTGELFF. For the CDR3, the DNA is TGTGCCAGCAGAAACGAGGTTACCGGGGAGCTGTTTTTT.

This clone was seen only once. The CDR3 nucleotides read TGTGCCAGCAGTCCGACTAGAGAGAACTACAATGAGCAGTTCTTC. Protein sequence: CASSPTRENYNEQFF. This rearrangement joins TRBV6-6 to TRBJ2-1, with TRBD2 as a possible D gene (6 bases). Trimming pared 5 bases from V and 3 bases from J, leaving 14 bases between. The CDR3 runs 15 residues. Germline lookup yields CDR1 MNHNY and CDR2 SVGAGI (reference sequence).

The CDR3 bases are TGTGCCAGTAGTATCGTCGGTTATAGCAATCAGCCCCAGCATTTT. Translated: CASSIVGYSNQPQHF. The rearrangement joins TRBV19 to TRBJ1-5; D uncertain. Germline V CDR1 and CDR2: LNHDA, SQIVND (reference sequence). With 3 bases removed from V and 0 bases from J, the gap between germline ends came to 9 bases. This CDR3 is 15 amino acids long.

J is TRBJ2-7 and V is TRBV28; 11 nucleotides align to TRBD2. CDR1 and CDR2 (germline): MDHEN, SYDVKM. The CDR3 sequence is 14 residues long. With 6 bases clipped from V and 9 bases from J, the junction kept 10 bases outside the gene matches. CDR3 residues: CASSNPTSGSGQYF. DNA of the CDR3: TGTGCCAGCAGCAATCCTACTAGCGGGAGTGGGCAGTACTTC.

This chain links TRBV11-2 with TRBJ2-7, with D possibly matching TRBD1 (6 bases). CDR1 and CDR2 (germline): SGHAT, FQNNGV. V dropped 6 bases and J dropped 0 bases, with 15 bases sitting between them. The CDR3 runs 15 residues. CDR3 DNA: TGTGCCAGCAGTCAGGGGCAGGGTCGCTCCTACGAGCAGTACTTC. Translated, it gives CASSQGQGRSYEQYF.

This chain joins TRBV6-5 and TRBJ2-1, with TRBD2 identical over 10 bases. This CDR3 has 13 amino acids. Per germline, CDR1 MNHEY and CDR2 SVGAGI. With V trimmed by 2 bases and J by 14 bases, 6 bases remained unmatched. The DNA of the CDR3 is TGTGCCAGCAGTTACGAAGCGGGGGGGCCGAAGTTCTTC. This translates into CASSYEAGGPKFF.

The chain carries TRBV15 and TRBJ2-3, with D perhaps matching TRBD1 or TRBD2 (6 bases each). This CDR3 has 16 residues. Germline V CDR1 and CDR2: LNHNV, YYDKDF (reference sequence). Trimming took 1 base from V and 0 from J, leaving 11 bases between them. The CDR3 nucleotides read TGTGCCACCAGCAGAGGAAGGGGGGCTAGCACAGATACGCAGTATTTT. Translating it yields CATSRGRGASTDTQYF.

This clone was seen only once. The rearrangement joins TRBV7-6 to TRBJ2-3; D is unclear. The CDR3 extends over 13 amino acids. Germline V CDR1 and CDR2: SGHVS, FNYEAQ. Trimming took off 5 bases at V and 4 bases at J, with 10 bases between the two ends. CDR3: CASSVMGPDTQYF. CDR3 sequence (DNA): TGTGCCAGCAGCGTTATGGGTCCAGATACGCAGTATTTT.

This sequence joins TRBV6-1 and TRBJ1-2; D is perhaps TRBD1 (6 bases). The CDR3 is made up of 15 amino acids. CDR1 is MNHNS and CDR2 is SASEGT in the germline V gene. Trimming shortened V by 6 bases and J by 2 bases, and 16 bases separated the two germline ends. The CDR3 DNA sequence: TGTGCCAGCAGCGACGGTGACAGGCAGAACTATGGCTACACCTTC. Translation: CASSDGDRQNYGYTF.

The chain uses TRBV27 and TRBJ1-1; maybe TRBD1 (6 bases). V was cut by 6 bases and J by 0 bases, with 11 bases left in between. Germline CDR1 MNHEY, CDR2 SMNVEV (reference sequence). The CDR3 covers 14 residues. The CDR3 DNA follows: TGTGCCAGCAGGGGGGGACACGTGAACACTGAAGCTTTCTTT. Protein sequence: CASRGGHVNTEAFF.

V and J are TRBV6-6 and TRBJ2-3; 7 nucleotides match TRBD2. J was trimmed by 5 bases and V by 5 bases; bases with no gene match: 1. The CDR3 runs 12 residues. CDR1 MNHNY and CDR2 SVGAGI come from the germline V gene (reference sequence). The CDR3 DNA follows: TGTGCCAGCAGTGGGGGGGGAGATACGCAGTATTTT. As protein: CASSGGGDTQYF.

The gene calls are TRBV13 and TRBJ1-2, with D hard to call. Germline values: CDR1 PRHDT, CDR2 FYEKMQ (reference sequence). The length of the CDR3 is 16 residues. V shed 4 bases and J shed 0 bases, with 15 bases lying between them. CDR3 coding DNA: TGTGCCAGCAGCTACGCTCCAGCAGGTTCTAACTATGGCTACACCTTC. It encodes CASSYAPAGSNYGYTF.